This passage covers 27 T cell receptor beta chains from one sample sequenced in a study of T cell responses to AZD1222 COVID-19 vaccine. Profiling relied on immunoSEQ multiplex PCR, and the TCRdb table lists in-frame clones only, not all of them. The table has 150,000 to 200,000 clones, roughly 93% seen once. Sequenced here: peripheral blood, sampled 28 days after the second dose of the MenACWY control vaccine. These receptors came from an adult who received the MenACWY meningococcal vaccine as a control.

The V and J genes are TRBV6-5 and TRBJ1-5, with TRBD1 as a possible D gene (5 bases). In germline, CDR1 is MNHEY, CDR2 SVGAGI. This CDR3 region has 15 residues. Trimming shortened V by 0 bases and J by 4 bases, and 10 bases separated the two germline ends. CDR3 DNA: TGTGCCAGCAGTTACTCGAACTCAGGGAATCAGCCCCAGCATTTT. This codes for CASSYSNSGNQPQHF.

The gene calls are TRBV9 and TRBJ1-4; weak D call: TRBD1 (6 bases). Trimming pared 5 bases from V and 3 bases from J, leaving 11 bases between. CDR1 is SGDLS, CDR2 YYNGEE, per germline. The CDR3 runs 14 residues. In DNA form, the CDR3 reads TGTGCCAGCAGGGCAGGGGAGGCTAATGAAAAACTGTTTTTT. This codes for CASRAGEANEKLFF.

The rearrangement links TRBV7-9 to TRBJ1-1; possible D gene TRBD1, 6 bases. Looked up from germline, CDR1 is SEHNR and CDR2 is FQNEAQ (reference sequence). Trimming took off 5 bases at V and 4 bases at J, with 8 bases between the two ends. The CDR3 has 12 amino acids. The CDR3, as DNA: TGTGCCAGCAGCAAAGGGGGCACTGAAGCTTTCTTT. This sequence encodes CASSKGGTEAFF.

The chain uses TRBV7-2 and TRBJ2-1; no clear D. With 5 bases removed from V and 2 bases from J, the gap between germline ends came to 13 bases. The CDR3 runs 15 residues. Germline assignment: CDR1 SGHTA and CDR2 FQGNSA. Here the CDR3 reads CASSHTIGTYNEQFF. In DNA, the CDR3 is TGTGCCAGCAGCCATACCATAGGCACCTACAATGAGCAGTTCTTC.

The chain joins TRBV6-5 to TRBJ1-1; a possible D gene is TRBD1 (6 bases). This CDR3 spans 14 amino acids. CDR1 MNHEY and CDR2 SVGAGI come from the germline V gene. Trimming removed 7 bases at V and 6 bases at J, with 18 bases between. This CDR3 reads CASTKRGTRPEAFF. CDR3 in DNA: TGTGCCAGCACCAAAAGGGGGACACGTCCTGAAGCTTTCTTT.

In DNA form, the CDR3 reads TGTGCCAGTAGTGCGACTAGCGGGGTGTATGAGCAGTTCTTC. Its protein is CASSATSGVYEQFF. The chain combines TRBV19 with TRBJ2-1, with 11 positions matching TRBD2. V lost 5 bases to trimming and J lost 8 bases; unmatched junction nucleotides: 5. The CDR3 contains 14 residues. Germline assignment: CDR1 LNHDA and CDR2 SQIVND (reference sequence).

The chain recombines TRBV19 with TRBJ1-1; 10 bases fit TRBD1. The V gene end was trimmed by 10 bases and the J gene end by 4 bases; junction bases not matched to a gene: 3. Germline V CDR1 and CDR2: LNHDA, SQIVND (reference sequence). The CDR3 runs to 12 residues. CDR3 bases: TGTGCCATCGGGACAGGGGCCACTGAAGCTTTCTTT. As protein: CAIGTGATEAFF. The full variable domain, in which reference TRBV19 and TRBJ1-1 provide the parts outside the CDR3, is DGGITQSPKYLFRKEGQNVTLSCEQNLNHDAMYWYRQDPGQGLRLIYYSQIVNDFQKGDIAEGYSVSREKKESFPLTVTSAQKNPTAFYLCAIGTGATEAFFGQGTRLTVV.

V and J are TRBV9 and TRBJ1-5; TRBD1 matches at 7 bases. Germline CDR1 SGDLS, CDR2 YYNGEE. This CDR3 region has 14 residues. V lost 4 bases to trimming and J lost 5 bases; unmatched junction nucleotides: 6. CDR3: CASSRGGGDQPQHF. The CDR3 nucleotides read TGTGCCAGCAGCCGCGGAGGGGGCGATCAGCCCCAGCATTTT.

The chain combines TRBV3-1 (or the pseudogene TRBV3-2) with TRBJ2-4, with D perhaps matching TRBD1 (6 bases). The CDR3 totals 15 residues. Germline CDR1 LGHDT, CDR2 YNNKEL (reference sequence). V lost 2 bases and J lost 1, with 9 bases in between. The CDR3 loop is CASSQQGLAKNIQYF. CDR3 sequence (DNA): TGTGCCAGCAGCCAACAGGGGCTCGCCAAAAACATTCAGTACTTC.

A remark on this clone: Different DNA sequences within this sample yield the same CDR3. The CDR3 region has the DNA TGTGCCAGCAGCTTGAATGCCAATCAGCCCCAGCATTTT. It encodes CASSLNANQPQHF. The V and J genes are TRBV7-3 and TRBJ1-5; no clear D gene. Germline CDR1 reads SGHTA; CDR2 reads FQGTGA. V lost 3 bases to trimming and J lost 3 bases, with 6 bases between them. The CDR3 is 13 residues long.

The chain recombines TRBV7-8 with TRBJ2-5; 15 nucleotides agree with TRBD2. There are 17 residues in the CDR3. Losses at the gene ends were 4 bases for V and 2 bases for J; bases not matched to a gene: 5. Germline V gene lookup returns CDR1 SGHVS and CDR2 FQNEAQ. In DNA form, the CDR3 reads TGTGCCAGCAGCTCGCACGGACTAGCGGGGGGGCAAGAGACCCAGTACTTC. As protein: CASSSHGLAGGQETQYF.

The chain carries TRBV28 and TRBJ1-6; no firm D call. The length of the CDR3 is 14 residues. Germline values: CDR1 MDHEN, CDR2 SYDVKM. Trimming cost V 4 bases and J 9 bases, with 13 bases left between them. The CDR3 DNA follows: TGTGCCAGCAGTTCCCACAGAGAAACTTCACCCCTCCACTTT. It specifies CASSSHRETSPLHF.

CDR3 amino acids: CAISGLDGYGYTF. The DNA of the CDR3 is TGTGCCATCAGTGGTCTTGACGGGTATGGCTACACCTTC. The chain couples TRBV10-3 to TRBJ1-2; no definite D call. CDR3 length: 13 amino acids. Per the germline V gene, CDR1 is ENHRY and CDR2 is SYGVKD. The ends were cut back, 4 bases at V and 5 bases at J, with 11 bases in the middle.

The CDR3 reads CASSLNRVEQYF. Written as DNA, the CDR3 is TGTGCCAGCAGCTTGAACAGGGTCGAGCAGTACTTC. The V and J genes are TRBV7-2 and TRBJ2-7; tentatively, D is TRBD1 (6 bases). Germline loops: CDR1 SGHTA, CDR2 FQGNSA. V was shortened by 3 bases and J by 6 bases, with 9 bases between the two germline ends. The CDR3 extends over 12 amino acids.

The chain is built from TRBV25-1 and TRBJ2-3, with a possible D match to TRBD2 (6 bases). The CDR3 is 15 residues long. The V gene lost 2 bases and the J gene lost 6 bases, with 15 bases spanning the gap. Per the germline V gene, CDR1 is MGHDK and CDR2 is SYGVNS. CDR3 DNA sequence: TGTGCCAGCAGTGAACCATGGACCCGGGGGGATACGCAGTATTTT. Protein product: CASSEPWTRGDTQYF.

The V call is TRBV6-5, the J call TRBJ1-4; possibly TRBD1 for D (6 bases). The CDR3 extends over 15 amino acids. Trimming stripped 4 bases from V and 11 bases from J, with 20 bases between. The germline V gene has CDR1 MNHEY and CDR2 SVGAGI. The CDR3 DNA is TGTGCCAGCAGTTCCCCTGGAAGGGGGTCGTGGAAACTGTTTTTT. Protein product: CASSSPGRGSWKLFF.

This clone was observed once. CDR3: CASSQGAGGGYTF. Here the CDR3 DNA reads TGCGCCAGCAGCCAAGGGGCTGGGGGAGGCTACACCTTC. J is TRBJ1-2 and V is TRBV4-1; tentatively, D is TRBD1 (5 bases). Germline values: CDR1 MGHRA, CDR2 YSYEKL. The CDR3 extends over 13 amino acids. V lost 1 base to trimming and J lost 8 bases, with 11 bases between them.

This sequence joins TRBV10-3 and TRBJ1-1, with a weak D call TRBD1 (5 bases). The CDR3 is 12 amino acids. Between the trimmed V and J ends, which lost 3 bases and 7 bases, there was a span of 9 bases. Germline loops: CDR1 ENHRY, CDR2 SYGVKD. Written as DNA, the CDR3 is TGTGCCATCAGTGACCCCGGGGGTGAAGCTTTCTTT. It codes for CAISDPGGEAFF.

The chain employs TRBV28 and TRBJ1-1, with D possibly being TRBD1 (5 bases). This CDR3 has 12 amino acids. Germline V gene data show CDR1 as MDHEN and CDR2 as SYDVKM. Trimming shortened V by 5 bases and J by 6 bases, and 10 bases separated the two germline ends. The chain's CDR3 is CASSPLGAEAFF. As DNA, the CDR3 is TGTGCCAGCAGTCCCCTGGGGGCTGAAGCTTTCTTT.

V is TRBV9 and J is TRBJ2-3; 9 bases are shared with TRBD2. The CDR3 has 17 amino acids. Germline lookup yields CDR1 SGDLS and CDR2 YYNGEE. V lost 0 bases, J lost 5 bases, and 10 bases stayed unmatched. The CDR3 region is CASSVEAGGAGVDTQYF. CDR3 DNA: TGTGCCAGCAGCGTAGAGGCGGGGGGGGCCGGTGTAGATACGCAGTATTTT.

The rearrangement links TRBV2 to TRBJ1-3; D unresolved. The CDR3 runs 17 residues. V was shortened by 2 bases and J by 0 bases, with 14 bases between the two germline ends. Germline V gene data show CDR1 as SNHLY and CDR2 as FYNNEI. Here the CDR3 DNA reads TGTGCCAGCAGTGAATCTCTGGAACCCTTCTCTGGAAACACCATATATTTT. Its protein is CASSESLEPFSGNTIYF.

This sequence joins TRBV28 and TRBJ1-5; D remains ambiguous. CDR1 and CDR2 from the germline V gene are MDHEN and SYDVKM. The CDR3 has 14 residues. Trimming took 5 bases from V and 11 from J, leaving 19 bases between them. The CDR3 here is CASSEQPVPVAQHF. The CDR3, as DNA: TGTGCCAGCAGTGAACAGCCCGTCCCAGTGGCCCAGCATTTT.

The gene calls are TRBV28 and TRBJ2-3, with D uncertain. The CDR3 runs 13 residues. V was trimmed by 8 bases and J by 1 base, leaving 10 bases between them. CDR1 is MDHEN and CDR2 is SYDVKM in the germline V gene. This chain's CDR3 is CASFPAGTDTQYF. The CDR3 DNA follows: TGTGCCAGCTTCCCGGCGGGCACAGATACGCAGTATTTT.

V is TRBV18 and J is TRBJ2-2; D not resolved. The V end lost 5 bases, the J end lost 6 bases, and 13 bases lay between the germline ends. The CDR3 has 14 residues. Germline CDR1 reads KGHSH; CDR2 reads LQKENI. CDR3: CASSYAPRPGELFF. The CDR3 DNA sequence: TGTGCCAGCTCATATGCCCCTAGGCCCGGGGAGCTGTTTTTT.

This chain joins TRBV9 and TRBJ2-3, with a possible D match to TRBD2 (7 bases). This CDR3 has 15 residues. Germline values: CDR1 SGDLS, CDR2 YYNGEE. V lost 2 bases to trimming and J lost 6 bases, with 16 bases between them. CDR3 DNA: TGTGCCAGCAGCGTCGGCGGGGGACACCTGGATACGCAGTATTTT. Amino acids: CASSVGGGHLDTQYF.

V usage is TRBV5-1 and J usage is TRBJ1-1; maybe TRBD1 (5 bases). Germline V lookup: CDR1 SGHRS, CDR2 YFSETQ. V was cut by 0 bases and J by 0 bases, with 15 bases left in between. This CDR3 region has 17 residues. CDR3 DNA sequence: TGCGCCAGCAGCTTGGGGCCTCCACAGGACATGAACACTGAAGCTTTCTTT. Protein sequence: CASSLGPPQDMNTEAFF.

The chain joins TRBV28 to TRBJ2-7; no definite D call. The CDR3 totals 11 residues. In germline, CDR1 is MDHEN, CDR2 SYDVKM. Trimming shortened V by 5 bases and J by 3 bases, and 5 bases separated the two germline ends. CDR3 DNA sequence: TGTGCCAGCAGTATATTCTACGAGCAGTACTTC. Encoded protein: CASSIFYEQYF.